The rows below give T cell receptor beta chains drawn from one sample of a study of blood T cell repertoires in COVID-19. Generated by immunoSEQ multiplex PCR, the TCRdb table keeps only in-frame clones and is missing some. This table has 150,000 to 200,000 clones, about 79% appearing once. The source material was PBMCs or T cells enriched from blood (not recorded which). These TCRs come from a man aged 45-65 years who had recovered from COVID-19. The CDR3 runs from the conserved cysteine through the conserved F or W. The D gene is left open where the match is weak. Only part of the rows carry a size: once, few, many, or a class if the clone is expanded.

clone_size d_call j_call v_call cdr3_aa cdr3_nt
. . TRBJ1-4 TRBV2 CASSEYRDPQIEKLFF TGTGCCAGCAGTGAGTACAGGGATCCCCAAATTGAAAAACTGTTTTTT
. TRBD1 TRBJ1-2 TRBV5-1 CASSLGTGNNYGYTF TGCGCCAGCAGCTTGGGGACAGGGAATAACTATGGCTACACCTTC
. . TRBJ1-6 TRBV5-1 CASSFEGATVSPLHF TGCGCCAGCAGCTTTGAAGGGGCAACTGTCTCACCCCTCCACTTT
. . TRBJ1-1 TRBV2 CASIVWRSGKGTEAFF TGTGCCAGCATCGTCTGGAGGAGCGGGAAGGGGACTGAAGCTTTCTTT
. TRBD1 TRBJ1-5 TRBV6-5 CASSKDRERPQHF TGTGCCAGCAGTAAGGACAGGGAGCGGCCCCAGCATTTT
once TRBD1 TRBJ2-1 TRBV12-5 CASGLQNRGDEQFF TGTGCTAGTGGTTTGCAGAACAGGGGCGATGAGCAGTTCTTC
. TRBD1 TRBJ2-3 TRBV12-5 CASGLVSGTGGTDTQYF TGTGCTAGTGGTTTGGTATCCGGGACAGGGGGCACAGATACGCAGTATTTT
. . TRBJ2-2 TRBV27 CASSLAGLGKQGRGAGELFF TGTGCCAGCAGTCTCGCTGGGTTGGGAAAACAGGGTCGGGGCGCCGGGGAGCTGTTTTTT
. TRBD1 TRBJ2-7 TRBV5-5 CASSLDYLTGATYEQYF TGTGCCAGCAGCTTGGATTATCTGACAGGGGCTACATACGAGCAGTACTTC
. . TRBJ1-3 TRBV19 CATTDIFSGNTIYF TGTGCCACCACGGACATTTTCTCTGGAAACACCATATATTTT
few . TRBJ1-4 TRBV5-5 CASSLYGVSGNEKLFF TGTGCCAGCAGCTTGTATGGCGTATCCGGGAATGAAAAACTGTTTTTT
. TRBD1 TRBJ2-7 TRBV3-1/TRBV3-2 CASSQDLGQGAGEQYF TGTGCCAGCAGCCAAGATCTAGGGCAGGGGGCAGGAGAGCAGTACTTC
. . TRBJ2-3 TRBV19 CASSTFGGVSTDTQYF TGTGCCAGTAGTACCTTTGGCGGGGTGAGCACAGATACGCAGTATTTT
. TRBD1 TRBJ1-1 TRBV2 CASNYRGGNTEAFF TGTGCCAGCAATTACAGGGGGGGGAACACTGAAGCTTTCTTT
. TRBD1 TRBJ1-1 TRBV2 CASSEEGQGAPEAFF TGTGCCAGCAGTGAAGAGGGACAGGGGGCGCCTGAAGCTTTCTTT
. . TRBJ2-1 TRBV18 CASKRPGNEQFF TGTGCCAGCAAGCGGCCGGGAAATGAGCAGTTCTTC
. TRBD1 TRBJ1-2 TRBV27 CASSGTGVYGYTF TGTGCCAGCAGTGGAACAGGGGTCTATGGCTACACCTTC
. . TRBJ1-4 TRBV27 CAPKAGWVEKLFF TGTGCCCCCAAGGCAGGGTGGGTTGAAAAACTGTTTTTT
. . TRBJ1-1 TRBV6-5 CASSSGGRNTEAFF TGTGCCAGCAGTTCCGGGGGTAGGAACACTGAAGCTTTCTTT
. . TRBJ1-6 TRBV5-1 CASSLTVPNSPLHF TGCGCCAGCAGCCTGACAGTCCCCAATTCACCCCTCCACTTT
once TRBD2 TRBJ2-4 TRBV18 CASSQGTSDSNIQYF TGTGCCAGCTCACAAGGGACTAGCGATTCGAACATTCAGTACTTC
. . TRBJ1-3 TRBV5-1 CASSPAASSGNTIYF TGCGCCAGCAGCCCCGCGGCAAGCTCTGGAAACACCATATATTTT
. . TRBJ2-3 TRBV29-1 CSVEDTVTDTQYF TGCAGCGTTGAAGATACAGTCACAGATACGCAGTATTTT
. TRBD1 TRBJ1-5 TRBV9 CASSATGDSNQPQHF TGTGCCAGCAGCGCGACAGGGGATAGCAATCAGCCCCAGCATTTT
. . TRBJ2-3 TRBV3-1/TRBV3-2 CASSQGRGVSDTQYF TGTGCCAGCAGCCAAGGGCGCGGGGTCTCAGATACGCAGTATTTT
. TRBD1 TRBJ2-1 TRBV6-6 CASSYRTGGLAMGQFF TGTGCCAGCAGTTACCGGACAGGGGGCTTGGCAATGGGGCAGTTCTTC
. TRBD1 TRBJ1-4 TRBV6-5 CASSSGGADEKLFF TGTGCCAGCAGCTCAGGGGGCGCCGATGAAAAACTGTTTTTT
. . TRBJ1-4 TRBV2 CASSPTQGLNEKLFF TGTGCCAGCAGCCCAACACAGGGACTAAATGAAAAACTGTTTTTT
. . TRBJ2-1 TRBV6-1 CASSEGSGRGQFF TGTGCCAGCAGTGAAGGGTCGGGGCGGGGGCAGTTCTTC
. TRBD1 TRBJ1-2 TRBV28 CASDDTGGAHGYTF TGTGCCAGCGATGATACAGGGGGCGCCCATGGCTACACCTTC
. . TRBJ1-3 TRBV9 CASSVVGGGNTIYF TGTGCCAGCAGCGTAGTGGGGGGAGGAAACACCATATATTTT
. TRBD2 TRBJ2-3 TRBV7-2 CASSPDLLAGGRDTQYF TGTGCCAGCAGCCCGGATTTACTAGCGGGGGGCCGCGATACGCAGTATTTT
. TRBD2 TRBJ2-5 TRBV5-1 CASSRGEGHGETQYF TGCGCCAGCAGCCGGGGGGAAGGCCACGGAGAGACCCAGTACTTC
once . TRBJ1-3 TRBV5-1 CASSSISFPGPGNTIYF TGCGCCAGCAGCTCCATTTCCTTTCCAGGTCCTGGAAACACCATATATTTT
. . TRBJ2-3 TRBV6-1 CASSEAPLASTDTQYF TGTGCCAGCAGTGAAGCCCCTTTGGCTAGCACAGATACGCAGTATTTT
. TRBD1 TRBJ1-4 TRBV19 CASTPGTGGNEKLFF TGTGCCAGTACCCCCGGGACAGGGGGAAATGAAAAACTGTTTTTT
. TRBD1 TRBJ1-6 TRBV3-1/TRBV3-2 CASSQVYRGSSPLHF TGTGCCAGCAGCCAAGTATACAGGGGATCATCACCCCTCCACTTT
. . TRBJ1-6 TRBV3-1/TRBV3-2 CASSQVGVGSPLHF TGTGCCAGCAGCCAAGTGGGAGTAGGTTCACCCCTCCACTTT
. . TRBJ1-5 TRBV10-2 CASSDPRDISSNQPQHF TGCGCCAGCAGTGACCCCCGGGACATCAGTAGCAATCAGCCCCAGCATTTT
. TRBD2 TRBJ2-3 TRBV18 CASSPPGTSPGTDTQYF TGTGCCAGCTCACCCCCCGGGACTAGCCCCGGCACAGATACGCAGTATTTT
. . TRBJ2-7 TRBV7-9 CASSSKTKYEQYF TGTGCCAGCAGCTCTAAGACTAAGTACGAGCAGTACTTC
. . TRBJ2-7 TRBV4-1 CASSQDNRHSYEQYF TGCGCCAGCAGCCAAGATAACAGGCACTCCTACGAGCAGTACTTC
once TRBD2 TRBJ2-3 TRBV5-1 CASSMTSGGPPDTQYF TGCGCCAGCAGCATGACTAGCGGGGGCCCACCAGATACGCAGTATTTT
. . TRBJ2-2 TRBV5-4 CASSPVQTGPGELFF TGTGCCAGCAGCCCCGTTCAGACAGGCCCCGGGGAGCTGTTTTTT
. TRBD1 TRBJ1-5 TRBV3-1/TRBV3-2 CASSQGGQGWQPQHF TGTGCCAGCAGTCAAGGGGGACAGGGGTGGCAGCCCCAGCATTTT
. . TRBJ1-1 TRBV18 CASSPPHRADEAFF TGTGCCAGCTCACCCCCACACCGAGCGGATGAAGCTTTCTTT
once TRBD2 TRBJ2-7 TRBV4-1 CASSQPTSGGHEQYF TGCGCCAGCAGCCAACCAACTAGCGGGGGACACGAGCAGTACTTC
. . TRBJ1-3 TRBV28 CASSLYTQTGNTIYF TGTGCCAGCAGTTTATATACACAGACCGGAAACACCATATATTTT
. TRBD1 TRBJ1-4 TRBV30 CAWRHTGGFSGLFF TGTGCCTGGAGACATACAGGGGGCTTTTCGGGACTGTTTTTT
. TRBD1 TRBJ1-2 TRBV7-8 CASSHPTGARGYTF TGTGCCAGCAGCCATCCCACAGGGGCCCGAGGCTACACCTTC
few . TRBJ1-3 TRBV5-1 CASSLEGQAGNTIYF TGCGCCAGCAGCTTGGAGGGACAAGCTGGAAACACCATATATTTT
. TRBD2 TRBJ2-7 TRBV6-5 CASRASGGSYEQYF TGTGCCAGCAGAGCTAGCGGGGGATCATACGAGCAGTACTTC
. TRBD2 TRBJ2-1 TRBV7-2 CASRLGTSGYNEQFF TGTGCCAGCAGGCTGGGGACTAGCGGCTACAATGAGCAGTTCTTC
. TRBD2 TRBJ2-3 TRBV5-1 CASRGSGGATDTQYF TGCGCCAGCAGAGGTAGCGGGGGGGCTACAGATACGCAGTATTTT
. . TRBJ1-2 TRBV5-1 CASSLLTDGYTF TGCGCCAGCAGCTTGCTCACGGATGGCTACACCTTC
. . TRBJ2-7 TRBV30 CAWSVLPEQYF TGTGCCTGGAGTGTCCTCCCCGAGCAGTACTTC
. . TRBJ1-2 TRBV19 CASSMKTDGYGYTF TGTGCCAGTAGTATGAAGACTGATGGCTATGGCTACACCTTC
. TRBD1 TRBJ2-5 TRBV11-3 CASSLSSTGTVKETQYF TGTGCCAGCAGCTTGTCAAGCACGGGGACAGTAAAAGAGACCCAGTACTTC
. TRBD2 TRBJ2-1 TRBV6-5 CASRLAGTNEQFF TGTGCCAGCAGGCTAGCGGGGACCAATGAGCAGTTCTTC